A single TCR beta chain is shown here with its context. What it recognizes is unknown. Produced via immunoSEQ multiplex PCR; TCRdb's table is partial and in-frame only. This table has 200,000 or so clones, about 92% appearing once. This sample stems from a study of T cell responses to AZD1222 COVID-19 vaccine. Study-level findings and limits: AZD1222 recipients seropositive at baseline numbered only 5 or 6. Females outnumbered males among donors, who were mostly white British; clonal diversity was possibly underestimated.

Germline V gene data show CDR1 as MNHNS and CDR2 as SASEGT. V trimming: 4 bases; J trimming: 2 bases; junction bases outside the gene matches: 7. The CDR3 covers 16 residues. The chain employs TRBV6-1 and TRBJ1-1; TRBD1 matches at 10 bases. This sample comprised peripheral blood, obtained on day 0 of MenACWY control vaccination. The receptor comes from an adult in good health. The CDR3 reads CASSVVTGGPNTEAFF. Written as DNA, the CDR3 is TGTGCCAGCAGTGTTGTGACAGGGGGCCCAAACACTGAAGCTTTCTTT.